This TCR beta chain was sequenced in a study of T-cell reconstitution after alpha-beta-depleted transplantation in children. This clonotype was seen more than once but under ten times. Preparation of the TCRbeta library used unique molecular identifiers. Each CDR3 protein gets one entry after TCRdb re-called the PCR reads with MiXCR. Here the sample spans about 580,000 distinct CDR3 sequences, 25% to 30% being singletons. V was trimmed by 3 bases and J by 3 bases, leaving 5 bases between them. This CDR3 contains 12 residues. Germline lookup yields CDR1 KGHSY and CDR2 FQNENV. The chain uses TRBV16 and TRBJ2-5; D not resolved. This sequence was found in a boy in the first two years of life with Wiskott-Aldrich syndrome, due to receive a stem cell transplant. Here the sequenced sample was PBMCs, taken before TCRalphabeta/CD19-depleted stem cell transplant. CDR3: CASSHPKETQYF. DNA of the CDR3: TGTGCCAGCAGCCACCCAAAAGAGACCCAGTACTTC.